Presented here are 7 T cell receptor beta chains from one specimen sequenced in a study of T cell clonality in common variable immunodeficiency. The assay was immunoSEQ multiplex PCR, and TCRdb's table has in-frame clones only and misses some. There are approximately 50,000 clones in the sample, none observed a single time. Material: peripheral blood mononuclear cells. Receptors originate from a person aged 18 to 75 in good health.

This clone was found many times. The CDR3 extends 3 residues past the end of the read, so its final part is completed from the germline J gene. J is TRBJ1-4 and V is TRBV4-1, with 9 bases aligning to TRBD1. This CDR3 region has 15 residues. The J segment lost 8 bases and the V segment lost 6 bases, leaving 10 bases of the junction unmatched. Germline V gene lookup returns CDR1 MGHRA and CDR2 YSYEKL. CDR3 DNA (partial): TGCGCCAGCAGGTCAATAGGGGGACAGGGCGAAAAA. This sequence encodes CASRSIGGQGEK. The whole CDR3 sequence is CASRSIGGQGEKLFF.

This clone has a count of ten or more. The sequence runs out 3 residues before the end of the CDR3; the remainder is reconstructed from the germline J gene. This rearrangement joins TRBV20-1 to TRBJ2-1; 10 bases line up with TRBD2. Germline-derived CDR1 and CDR2 are DFQATT and SNEGSKA (reference sequence). The CDR3 is made up of 13 amino acids. V lost 2 bases, J lost 9 bases, and 4 bases stayed unmatched. Partial CDR3 DNA: TGCAGTGCTAGACCCAGCGGGAGGGGTGAG. Amino acid sequence: CSARPSGRGE. The CDR3 reads in full as CSARPSGRGEQFF.

Many counts were recorded for this clone. The CDR3 extends 3 residues past the end of the read, so its final part is completed from the germline J gene. V and J are TRBV7-8 and TRBJ2-3; weak D call: TRBD1 (6 bases). The V gene lost 1 base and the J gene lost 1 base, with 9 bases spanning the gap. Germline CDR1 reads SGHVS; CDR2 reads FQNEAQ. CDR3 length: 15 residues. The sequenced CDR3 bases are TGTGCCAGCAGCTTAGTAGGGGGTGGCACAGATACG. Translated: CASSLVGGGTDT. The full CDR3 protein is CASSLVGGGTDTQYF. The full variable domain, completed using reference TRBV7-8 and TRBJ2-3, is GAGVSQSPRYKVAKRGQDVALRCDPISGHVSLFWYQQALGQGPEFLTYFQNEAQLDKSGLPSDRFFAERPEGSVSTLKIQRTQQEDSAVYLCASSLVGGGTDTQYFGPGTRLTVL.

This clone was seen ten or more times. The observed sequence ends 3 residues before the CDR3 terminus, with the missing tail filled in from the germline J gene. This rearrangement joins TRBV7-3 to TRBJ1-1, with D maybe TRBD1 (6 bases). Trimming shortened V by 8 bases and J by 0 bases, and 10 bases separated the two germline ends. The germline CDR1 and CDR2 sequences are SGHTA and FQGTGA. The length of the CDR3 is 13 residues. The sequenced CDR3 bases are TGTGCCAGCGCAGGGGCCGTGAACACTGAA. Residues: CASAGAVNTE. The full CDR3 is CASAGAVNTEAFF.

This clone was seen a handful of times. Just one base apart from a much larger clone, this may be a read error. The missing CDR3 end, 3 residues past where the read stops, is filled in from the germline J gene. Other DNA sequences in this sample translate to the same CDR3. This chain joins TRBV7-2 and TRBJ1-3, with a tentative D call TRBD1 (6 bases). From germline, CDR1 is SGHTA and CDR2 FQGNSA. The CDR3 length is 14 residues. The CDR3 is CASSLGNRANTIYF. The DNA read from the CDR3 is TGTGCCAGCAGCTTAGGTAACAGGGCCAACACT.

This clone showed up many times. The read ends 3 residues early relative to the CDR3; the germline J gene fills the gap. The V call is TRBV6-7, the J call TRBJ2-7; TRBD2 aligns across 11 bases. TRBV6-7 is an open reading frame whose function is uncertain. J gave up 0 bases and V 5 bases, and 12 bases lay outside the gene matches. The CDR3 runs 18 residues. The CDR3 region is CASSPTTRLAGPSYEQYF. The sequenced part of the CDR3 DNA is TGTGCCAGCAGTCCCACGACGAGACTAGCGGGGCCCTCCTACGAG.

This clone occurred many times. The observed sequence ends 3 residues before the CDR3 terminus, with the missing tail filled in from the germline J gene. The chain couples TRBV7-9 to TRBJ2-4; possible D gene TRBD2, 7 bases. The CDR3 contains 12 residues. Looked up from germline, CDR1 is SEHNR and CDR2 is FQNEAQ (reference sequence). The covered CDR3 bases are TGTGCCAGCAGCTTAGCGGGGGGGCTT. Its translation is CASSLAGGL. The CDR3, in full, reads CASSLAGGLQYF.